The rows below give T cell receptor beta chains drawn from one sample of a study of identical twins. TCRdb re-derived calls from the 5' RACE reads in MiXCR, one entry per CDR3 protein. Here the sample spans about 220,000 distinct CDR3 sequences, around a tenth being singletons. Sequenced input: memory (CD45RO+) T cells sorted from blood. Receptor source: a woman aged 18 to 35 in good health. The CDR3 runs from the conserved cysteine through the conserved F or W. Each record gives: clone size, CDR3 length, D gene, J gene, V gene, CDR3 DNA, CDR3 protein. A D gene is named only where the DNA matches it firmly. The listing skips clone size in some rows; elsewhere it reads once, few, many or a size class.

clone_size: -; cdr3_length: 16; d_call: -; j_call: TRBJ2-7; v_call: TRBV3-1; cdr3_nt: TGTGCCAGCAGCCAAGAAGCGGACAGACTCACCTACGAGCAGTACTTC; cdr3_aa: CASSQEADRLTYEQYF
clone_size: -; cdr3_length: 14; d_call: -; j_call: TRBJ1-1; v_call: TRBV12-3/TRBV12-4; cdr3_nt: TGTGCCAGCAGCTTTCAGGGTGGAGGCACTGAAGCTTTCTTT; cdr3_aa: CASSFQGGGTEAFF
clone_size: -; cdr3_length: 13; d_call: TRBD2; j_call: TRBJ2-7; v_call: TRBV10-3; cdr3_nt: TGTGCCATCAGTGAAGTGGGGGGGTACGAGCAGTACTTC; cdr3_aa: CAISEVGGYEQYF
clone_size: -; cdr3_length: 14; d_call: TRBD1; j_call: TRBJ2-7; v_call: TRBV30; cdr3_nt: TGTGCCTGGGCTTTCGGGACAGGGGCCTACGAGCAGTACTTC; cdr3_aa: CAWAFGTGAYEQYF
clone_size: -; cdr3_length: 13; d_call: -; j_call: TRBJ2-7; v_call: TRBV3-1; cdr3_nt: TGTGCCAGCAGCCAACTAAGGTATGGCGAGCAGTACTTC; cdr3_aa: CASSQLRYGEQYF
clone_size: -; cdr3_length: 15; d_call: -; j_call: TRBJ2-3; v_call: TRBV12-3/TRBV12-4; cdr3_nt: TGTGCCAGCAGTTTGTTGCCAGGGGCTGGAGATACGCAGTATTTT; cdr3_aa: CASSLLPGAGDTQYF
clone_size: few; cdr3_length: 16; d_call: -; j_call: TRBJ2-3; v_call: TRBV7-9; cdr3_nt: TGTGCCAGCCTCCCGAGGGGCAGCTTAATCACAGATACGCAGTATTTT; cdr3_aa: CASLPRGSLITDTQYF
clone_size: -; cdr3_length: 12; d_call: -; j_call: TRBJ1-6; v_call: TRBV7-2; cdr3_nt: TGTGCCAGCAGCTTAGATGGGGCCCCCCTCCACTTT; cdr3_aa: CASSLDGAPLHF
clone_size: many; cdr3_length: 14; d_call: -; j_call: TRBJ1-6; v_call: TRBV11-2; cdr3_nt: TGTGCCAGCAGCTTAGGCGACCAGAGTACACCCCTCCACTTT; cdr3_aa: CASSLGDQSTPLHF
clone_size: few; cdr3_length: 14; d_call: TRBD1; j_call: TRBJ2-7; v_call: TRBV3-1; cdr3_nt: TGTGCCAGCAGCCGGACAGGGCCAAGGAACGAGCAGTACTTC; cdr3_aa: CASSRTGPRNEQYF
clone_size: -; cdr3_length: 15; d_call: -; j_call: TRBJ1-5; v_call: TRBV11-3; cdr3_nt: TGTGCCAGCAGCTTAGAAGGCGGGACCAATCAGCCCCAGCATTTT; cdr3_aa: CASSLEGGTNQPQHF
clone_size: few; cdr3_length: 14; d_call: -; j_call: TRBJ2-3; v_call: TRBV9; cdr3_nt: TGTGCCAGCAGCGTACGGGACAGCACAGATACGCAGTATTTT; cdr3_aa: CASSVRDSTDTQYF
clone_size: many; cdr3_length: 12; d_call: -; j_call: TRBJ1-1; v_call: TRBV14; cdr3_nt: TGTGCCAGCAGCCGAATCAACACTGAAGCTTTCTTT; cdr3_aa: CASSRINTEAFF
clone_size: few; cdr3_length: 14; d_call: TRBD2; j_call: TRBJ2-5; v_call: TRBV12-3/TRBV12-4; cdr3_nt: TGTGCCAGCAGTCAGCGGGAGGGCGGCCAGACCCAGTACTTC; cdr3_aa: CASSQREGGQTQYF
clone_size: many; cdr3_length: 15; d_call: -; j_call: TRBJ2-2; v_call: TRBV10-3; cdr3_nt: TGTGCCATCAGTGATGGACAGAAGAACACCGGGGAGCTGTTTTTT; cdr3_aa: CAISDGQKNTGELFF
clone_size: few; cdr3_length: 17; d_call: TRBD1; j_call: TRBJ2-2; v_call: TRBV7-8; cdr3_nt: TGTGCCAGCAGCCCGAAGGCAGGGGGAAGAAACACCGGGGAGCTGTTTTTT; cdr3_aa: CASSPKAGGRNTGELFF
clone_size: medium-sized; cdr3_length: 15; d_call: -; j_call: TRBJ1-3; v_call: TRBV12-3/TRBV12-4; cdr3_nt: TGTGCCAGCAGTACCCGTGGGGTGTCTGGAAACACCATATATTTT; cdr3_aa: CASSTRGVSGNTIYF
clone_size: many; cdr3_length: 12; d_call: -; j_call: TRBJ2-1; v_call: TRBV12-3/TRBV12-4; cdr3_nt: TGTGCCAGCAGTTCCTACTACAATGAGCAGTTCTTC; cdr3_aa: CASSSYYNEQFF
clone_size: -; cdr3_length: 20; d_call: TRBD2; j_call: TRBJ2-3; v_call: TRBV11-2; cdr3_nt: TGTGCCAGCAGCATCCGGCCGACTAGCGGGAGGGTTCGAGGGGCAGATACGCAGTATTTT; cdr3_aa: CASSIRPTSGRVRGADTQYF
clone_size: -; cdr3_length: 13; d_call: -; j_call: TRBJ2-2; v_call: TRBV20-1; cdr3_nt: TGCAGTGCTAGAACACAGGGAAACCGGGAGCTGTTTTTT; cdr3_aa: CSARTQGNRELFF
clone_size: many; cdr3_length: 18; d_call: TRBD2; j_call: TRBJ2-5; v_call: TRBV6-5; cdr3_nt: TGTGCCAGCAGTTACTCGCCTAGCGGGGGGCTAGTCCGGGAGACCCAGTACTTC; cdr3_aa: CASSYSPSGGLVRETQYF
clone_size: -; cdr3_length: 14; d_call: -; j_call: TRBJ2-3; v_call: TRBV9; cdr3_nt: TGTGCCAGCAGCCCCTTTAGCCTCGCAGATACGCAGTATTTT; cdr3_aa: CASSPFSLADTQYF
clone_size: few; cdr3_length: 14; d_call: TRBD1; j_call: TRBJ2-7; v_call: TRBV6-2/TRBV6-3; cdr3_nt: TGTGCCAGCAGTTACTCTGGGACAGCTTACGAGCAGTACTTC; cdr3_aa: CASSYSGTAYEQYF
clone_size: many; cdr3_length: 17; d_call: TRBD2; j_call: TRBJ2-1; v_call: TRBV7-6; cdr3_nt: TGTGCCAGCAGCCCCCGGACTAGCGGGGGGGCTACAATGAGGCAGTTCTTC; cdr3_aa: CASSPRTSGGATMRQFF
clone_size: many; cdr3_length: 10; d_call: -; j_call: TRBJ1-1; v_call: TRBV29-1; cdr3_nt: TGCAGCGTTCGGACAGCTGAAGCTTTCTTT; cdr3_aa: CSVRTAEAFF
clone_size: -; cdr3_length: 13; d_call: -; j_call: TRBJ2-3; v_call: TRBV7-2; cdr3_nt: TGTGCCAGCAGCTTAGAGGACACAGATACGCAGTATTTT; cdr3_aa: CASSLEDTDTQYF
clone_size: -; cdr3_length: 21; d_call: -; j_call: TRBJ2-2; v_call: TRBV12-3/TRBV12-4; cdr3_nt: TGTGCCAGCAGTTTTAGCATTGGGGGGTTTCGAGTAGAAACGAACACCGGGGAGCTGTTTTTT; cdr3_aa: CASSFSIGGFRVETNTGELFF
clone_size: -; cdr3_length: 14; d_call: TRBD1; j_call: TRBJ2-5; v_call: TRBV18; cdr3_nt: TGTGCCAGCTCCCGAAACAGGGGCAAAGAGACCCAGTACTTC; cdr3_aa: CASSRNRGKETQYF
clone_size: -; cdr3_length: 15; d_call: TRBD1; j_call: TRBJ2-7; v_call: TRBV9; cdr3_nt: TGTGCCAGCAGCGTCGGGACAGCCAGCTCCTACGAGCAGTACTTC; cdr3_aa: CASSVGTASSYEQYF
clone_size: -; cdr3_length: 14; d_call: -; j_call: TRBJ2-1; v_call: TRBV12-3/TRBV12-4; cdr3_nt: TGTGCCAGCAGCCCAGCGGGTCAGAGGAATGAGCAGTTCTTC; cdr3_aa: CASSPAGQRNEQFF
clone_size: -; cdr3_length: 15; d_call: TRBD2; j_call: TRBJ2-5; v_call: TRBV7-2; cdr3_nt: TGTGCCAGCAGGAAGACTAGCGGGAGAGGAGAGACCCAGTACTTC; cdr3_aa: CASRKTSGRGETQYF
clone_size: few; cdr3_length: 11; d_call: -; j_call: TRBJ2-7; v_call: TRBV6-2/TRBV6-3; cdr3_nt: TGTGCCAGCAGGACGATTTACGAGCAGTACTTC; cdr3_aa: CASRTIYEQYF
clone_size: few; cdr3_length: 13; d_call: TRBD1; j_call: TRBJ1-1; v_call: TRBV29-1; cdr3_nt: TGCAGCGCTACGCGACAGGGAGGGACTGAAGCTTTCTTT; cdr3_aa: CSATRQGGTEAFF
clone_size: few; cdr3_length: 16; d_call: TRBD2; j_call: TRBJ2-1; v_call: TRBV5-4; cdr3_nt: TGTGCCAGCAGCCTGGGGAGGGGGACTAGAGCCTCTGAGCAGTTCTTC; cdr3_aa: CASSLGRGTRASEQFF
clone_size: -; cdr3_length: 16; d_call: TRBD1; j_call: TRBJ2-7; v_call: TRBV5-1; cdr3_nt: TGCGCCAGCAGCTTTATCAGGGGGTCGGACTCCTACGAGCAGTACTTC; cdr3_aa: CASSFIRGSDSYEQYF
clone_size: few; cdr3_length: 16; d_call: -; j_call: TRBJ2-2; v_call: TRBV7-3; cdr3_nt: TGTGCCAGCAGCCCGCGGACCGGGCGGGACACCGGGGAGCTGTTTTTT; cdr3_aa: CASSPRTGRDTGELFF
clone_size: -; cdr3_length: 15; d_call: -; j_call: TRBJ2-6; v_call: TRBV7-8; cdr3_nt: TGTGCCAGCAGCTCGAGGGTCTCTGGGGCCAACGTCCTGACTTTC; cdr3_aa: CASSSRVSGANVLTF
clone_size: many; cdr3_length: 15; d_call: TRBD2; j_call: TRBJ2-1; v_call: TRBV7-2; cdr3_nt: TGTGCCAGCAGGGCCGGGACTACTGCCTACAATGAGCAGTTCTTC; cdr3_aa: CASRAGTTAYNEQFF
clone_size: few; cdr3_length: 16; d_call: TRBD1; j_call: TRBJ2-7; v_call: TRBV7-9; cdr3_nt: TGTGCCAGCAGCCCACGTGGGACAGCCTATAACTACGAGCAGTACTTC; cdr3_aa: CASSPRGTAYNYEQYF
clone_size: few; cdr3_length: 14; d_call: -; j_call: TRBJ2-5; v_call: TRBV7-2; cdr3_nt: TGTGCCAGCAGCCCCGTCGGGGGTAAAGAGACCCAGTACTTC; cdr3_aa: CASSPVGGKETQYF